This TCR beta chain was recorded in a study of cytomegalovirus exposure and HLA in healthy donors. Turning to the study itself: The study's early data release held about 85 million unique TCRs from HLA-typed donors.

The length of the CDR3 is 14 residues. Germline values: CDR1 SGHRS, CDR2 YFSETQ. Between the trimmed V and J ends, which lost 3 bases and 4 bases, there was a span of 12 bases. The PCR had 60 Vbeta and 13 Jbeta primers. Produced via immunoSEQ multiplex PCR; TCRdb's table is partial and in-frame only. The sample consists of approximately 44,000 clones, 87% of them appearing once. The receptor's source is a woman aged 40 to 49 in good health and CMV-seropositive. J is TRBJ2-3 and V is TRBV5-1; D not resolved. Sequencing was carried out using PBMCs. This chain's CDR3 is CASSSPVRADTQYF. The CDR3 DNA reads TGCGCCAGCAGCTCGCCCGTACGAGCAGATACGCAGTATTTT.